The source of this T cell receptor (beta chain) is a study of OX40 agonist ivuxolimab in advanced cancers. Study-level information: One patient with hepatocellular carcinoma and two with cutaneous melanoma, three in all, had partial responses.

Baseline was the first blood sampling point, followed by cycle 4 day 1 and cycle 7 day 1. Method: immunoSEQ multiplex PCR; TCRdb's copy keeps in-frame clones and lacks some. The table lists tens of thousands of clones, 90% of them singletons. The CDR3 is 16 amino acids. CDR1 and CDR2 from the germline V gene are ENHRY and SYGVKD. The V and J ends lost 2 bases and 4 bases, in that order; junction bases with no gene match: 9. The sample in question was CD4+ or CD8+ T cells sorted from blood, obtained in a trial of the OX40 agonist ivuxolimab. V usage is TRBV10-3 and J usage is TRBJ1-2, with 8 bases fitting TRBD1. The TCR originated in an adult with an advanced solid tumor such as melanoma, head and neck, liver or kidney cancer. CDR3 sequence reads: CAISEIPQGTGYGYTF. For the CDR3, the DNA is TGTGCCATCAGTGAGATCCCCCAGGGGACAGGCTATGGCTACACCTTC.